The 28 T cell receptor beta chains below all came from one sample that was sequenced in a study of blood T cells in healthy people across ages. A J-beta primer mix and a sample-barcoded 5' primer were used in a second PCR of about 7 to 12 cycles. TCRdb ran MiXCR on the 5' RACE reads and lists one entry per CDR3 protein. The table has roughly 1.5 million distinct CDR3 sequences, roughly 43% seen once; the top ten hold under 5%. Sequencing was done on a sample of blood. The receptors derive from a woman younger than 30 in good health.

The CDR3 region is CASSLDYPDTQYF. CDR3 nucleotides: TGTGCCAGCAGCTTAGATTACCCAGATACGCAGTATTTT. V and J are TRBV7-2 and TRBJ2-3; D remains unclear. Looked up from germline, CDR1 is SGHTA and CDR2 is FQGNSA. CDR3 size: 13 residues. V lost 1 base to trimming and J lost 4 bases, with 6 bases between them.

This clonotype occurred once. The chain combines TRBV12-3 or TRBV12-4 with TRBJ2-4; possible D gene TRBD2, 6 bases. With the DNA end fitting TRBJ2-5 better, the J assignment may be wrong. This CDR3 spans 16 amino acids. CDR3 region: CASSPQWGDEQETQYF. In DNA, the CDR3 is TGTGCCAGCAGTCCCCAATGGGGGGATGAGCAAGAGACCCAGTACTTC.

This clonotype was recorded a few times. This chain joins TRBV3-1 and TRBJ2-3, with a tentative D call TRBD2 (5 bases). V was clipped by 3 bases and J by 4 bases, with 11 bases between them. The CDR3 is 14 residues long. The germline V gene encodes CDR1 LGHDT and CDR2 YNNKEL (reference sequence). The CDR3 DNA follows: TGTGCCAGCAGCCAGGTCGGGGTCTCAGATACGCAGTATTTT. This sequence encodes CASSQVGVSDTQYF.

The V call is TRBV20-1, the J call TRBJ1-2; no clear D. The germline V and J ends were trimmed by 0 bases and 8 bases, with 13 bases remaining between them. The CDR3 spans 13 residues. Germline lookup yields CDR1 DFQATT and CDR2 SNEGSKA (reference sequence). As DNA, the CDR3 is TGCAGTGCTAGAGATACACGGAGGGAGGGCTACACCTTC. Residues: CSARDTRREGYTF.

This clonotype has just one count. The CDR3 DNA reads as TGTGCCACCAGTGATTACGGGCAGGGGGCGAACACCGGGGAGCTGTTTTTT. Its translation: CATSDYGQGANTGELFF. The chain has TRBV24-1 and TRBJ2-2; 7 bases fit TRBD1. The CDR3 contains 17 residues. CDR1 KGHDR and CDR2 SFDVKD come from the germline V gene. V was pared by 2 bases and J by 0 bases, with 5 bases of the junction left unmatched.

This clonotype occurred a few times. J is TRBJ2-3 and V is TRBV28; TRBD1 agrees at 8 bases. Germline lookup yields CDR1 MDHEN and CDR2 SYDVKM. V shed 7 bases and J 6 bases; nucleotides not matched to a gene: 12. The CDR3 totals 15 residues. The DNA for the CDR3 is TGTGCCAGCAACACACCGGACAGGGATTTTGATACGCAGTATTTT. Its translation: CASNTPDRDFDTQYF.

The chain combines TRBV4-3 with TRBJ1-1, with no clear D. In germline, CDR1 is LGHNA, CDR2 YSLEER. V lost 0 bases and J 1 base, leaving 18 bases between the germline ends. This CDR3 has 18 residues. The CDR3: CASSQDFPRAPWNTEAFF. The CDR3 nucleotides are TGCGCCAGCAGCCAAGATTTCCCCCGAGCACCCTGGAACACTGAAGCTTTCTTT.

The V and J genes are TRBV23-1 and TRBJ2-7; the D gene is possibly TRBD2 (6 bases). TRBV23-1 falls under the ORF class, with uncertain function. CDR3 size: 14 residues. The chain's CDR3 is CAGIPTGRTYEQYF. CDR3 in DNA: TGCGCTGGTATCCCTACGGGGAGGACCTACGAGCAGTACTTC.

As to this clonotype: A much more abundant neighbour one base away suggests this may be a read error. The V and J genes are TRBV20-1 and TRBJ2-1, with D tentatively TRBD1 or TRBD2 (5 bases each). From germline, CDR1 is DFQATT and CDR2 SNEGSKA (reference sequence). CDR3 length equals 13 residues. The CDR3 loop is CSAYRGGINERFF. The CDR3 DNA sequence: TGCAGTGCTTACCGGGGCGGTATCAATGAGCGGTTCTTC.

This clonotype was counted once. The chain carries TRBV7-2 and TRBJ2-1, with 7 bases aligning to TRBD2. The V segment lost 3 bases and the J segment 8 bases; nucleotides outside the gene matches: 4. Per germline, CDR1 SGHTA and CDR2 FQGNSA. The CDR3 sequence is 13 residues long. CDR3 sequence (DNA): TGTGCCAGCAGCTTGACTAGCCTAGATGAGCAGTTCTTC. This gives the protein CASSLTSLDEQFF. Based on the CDR3 plus reference TRBV7-2 and TRBJ2-1, the full variable domain is GAGVSQSPSNKVTEKGKDVELRCDPISGHTALYWYRQSLGQGLEFLIYFQGNSAPDKSGLPSDRFSAERTGGSVSTLTIQRTQQEDSAVYLCASSLTSLDEQFFGPGTRLTVL.

The rearrangement links TRBV7-9 to TRBJ1-1; 7 positions match TRBD1. V was pared by 5 bases and J by 3 bases, with 6 bases of the junction left unmatched. Germline-derived CDR1 and CDR2 are SEHNR and FQNEAQ (reference sequence). The CDR3 length is 14 residues. The CDR3 loop is CASSEQGRDTEAFF. In nucleotides, the CDR3 is TGTGCCAGCAGCGAACAGGGGCGGGACACTGAAGCTTTCTTT. Complete variable domain (other parts from reference TRBV7-9 and TRBJ1-1): DTGVSQNPRHKITKRGQNVTFRCDPISEHNRLYWYRQTLGQGPEFLTYFQNEAQLEKSRLLSDRFSAERPKGSFSTLEIQRTEQGDSAMYLCASSEQGRDTEAFFGQGTRLTVV.

The table lists this clonotype with a few counts. The genes are TRBV24-1 and TRBJ1-5; tentatively, D is TRBD1 (5 bases). CDR1 and CDR2 from the germline V gene are KGHDR and SFDVKD. V dropped 10 bases and J dropped 1 base, with 19 bases sitting between them. The CDR3 consists of 16 residues. The CDR3 bases are TGTGCCACGACAGTCAAGAGCGGGGTAAGCAATCAGCCCCAGCATTTT. This codes for CATTVKSGVSNQPQHF.

Only a few counts were recorded for this clonotype. The chain recombines TRBV12-3 or TRBV12-4 with TRBJ1-1; D not resolved. The CDR3 runs to 16 residues. V was shortened by 4 bases and J by 6 bases, with 21 bases between the two germline ends. Here the CDR3 reads CASSSTRVGYHAEAFF. As DNA, the CDR3 is TGTGCCAGCAGTTCTACCCGGGTGGGTTATCACGCTGAAGCTTTCTTT.

The V gene is TRBV6-2 or TRBV6-3, the J gene TRBJ1-5; the match to TRBD1 covers 10 bases. The germline CDR1 and CDR2 sequences are MNHEY and SVGEGT. This CDR3 spans 15 amino acids. Trimming cost V 6 bases and J 4 bases; bases outside gene matches: 6. DNA of the CDR3: TGTGCCAGCAGACCGACAGGGGGCTTTAATCAGCCCCAGCATTTT. Its protein is CASRPTGGFNQPQHF.

The genes are TRBV29-1 and TRBJ2-5; D gene ambiguous. The J call may be in error: the DNA end matches TRBJ2-7 better. CDR3 length: 11 residues. The germline V gene has CDR1 SQVTM and CDR2 ANQGSEA. The CDR3 nucleotides are TGCAGCGTTGAAAAATACTACGAGCAGTACTTC. It specifies CSVEKYYEQYF.

This clonotype has ten or more counts. The V call is TRBV4-3, the J call TRBJ2-4, with TRBD1 matching over 11 bases. Unmatched junction bases numbered 6, after V lost 3 bases and J lost 2 bases. Germline V gene lookup returns CDR1 LGHNA and CDR2 YSLEER. The length of the CDR3 is 17 residues. The CDR3 loop reads CASSHPGTGGSKNIQYF. CDR3 nucleotide sequence: TGCGCCAGCAGCCATCCCGGGACAGGGGGATCCAAAAACATTCAGTACTTC.

This clonotype was recorded a few times. This chain joins TRBV28 and TRBJ1-5; D perhaps matches TRBD1 (6 bases). Germline loops: CDR1 MDHEN, CDR2 SYDVKM. V dropped 6 bases and J dropped 3 bases, with 24 bases sitting between them. The length of the CDR3 is 18 residues. The CDR3 DNA sequence: TGTGCCAGCAGCCGCAGGCGGTGGGGGGGCAGCTCCAATCAGCCCCAGCATTTT. Translating gives CASSRRRWGGSSNQPQHF.

V usage is TRBV12-3 or TRBV12-4 and J usage is TRBJ2-7; D remains ambiguous. This CDR3 spans 12 amino acids. V lost 4 bases, J lost 6 bases, and 10 bases lay in between. The CDR3 reads CASSSAVGEQYF. CDR3 in DNA: TGTGCCAGCAGTTCGGCCGTGGGCGAGCAGTACTTC.

The J gene is TRBJ2-5, the V gene TRBV25-1, with 7 positions matching TRBD1. Germline V lookup: CDR1 MGHDK, CDR2 SYGVNS. The CDR3 is 15 amino acids. V lost 4 bases, J lost 1 base, and 6 bases stayed unmatched. The CDR3 sequence is CASSGVGGAQETQYF. In DNA form, the CDR3 reads TGTGCCAGCAGTGGTGTAGGGGGCGCCCAAGAGACCCAGTACTTC.

The J gene is TRBJ2-1, the V gene TRBV27, with a possible D match to TRBD2 (5 bases). The V gene's germline CDR1 is MNHEY and CDR2 SMNVEV (reference sequence). V lost 5 bases and J lost 5, with 19 bases in between. This CDR3 is 16 amino acids long. The CDR3 coding sequence is TGTGCCAGCAGTGCCTGGGGAGCGGAGACACACAATGAGCAGTTCTTC. Translation gives CASSAWGAETHNEQFF.

This sequence joins TRBV28 and TRBJ2-7, with TRBD2 as a possible D gene (6 bases). The CDR3 runs to 15 residues. The V gene lost 5 bases and the J gene lost 0 bases, with 14 bases spanning the gap. CDR1 is MDHEN, CDR2 SYDVKM, per germline. The CDR3 nucleotides are TGTGCCAGCAGTCCCAGTCGGAGGGCCTCCTACGAGCAGTACTTC. The encoded protein is CASSPSRRASYEQYF.

This clonotype came up a few times. The chain links TRBV6-5 to TRBJ1-5; weak D call: TRBD1 (5 bases). With 5 bases removed from V and 4 bases from J, the gap between germline ends came to 15 bases. This CDR3 spans 15 amino acids. Germline V gene sequence: CDR1 MNHEY, CDR2 SVGAGI. The CDR3 DNA reads as TGTGCCAGCAGTCCCATAGGGGTGTGGAATCAGCCCCAGCATTTT. Its translation is CASSPIGVWNQPQHF.

Note on this clonotype: With a much larger clone just one base away, this may be a read error. The V call is TRBV6-2 or TRBV6-3, the J call TRBJ1-4; the match to TRBD1 covers 9 bases. Trimming took 6 bases from V and 10 from J; bases not matched to a gene: 9. From germline, CDR1 is MNHEY and CDR2 SVGEGT. The CDR3 has 14 amino acids. The CDR3 is CASSLTGGGAKLFF. DNA of the CDR3: TGTGCCAGCAGCCTTACAGGGGGCGGTGCAAAACTGTTTTTT.

CDR3 protein: CASSWGGVDNEQFF. CDR3 DNA: TGTGCCAGCAGTTGGGGGGGGGTCGACAATGAGCAGTTCTTC. The rearrangement links TRBV27 to TRBJ2-1; 7 positions agree with TRBD2. In germline, CDR1 is MNHEY, CDR2 SMNVEV (reference sequence). Losses at the gene ends were 4 bases for V and 5 bases for J; bases not matched to a gene: 5. This CDR3 has 14 amino acids.

The V gene is TRBV2, the J gene TRBJ1-2; D is unresolved. CDR3 size: 13 residues. The V end was cut by 6 bases, the J end by 4 bases, with 12 bases between. Germline assignment: CDR1 SNHLY and CDR2 FYNNEI. CDR3 in amino acids: CASSEGVSYGYTF. The CDR3 DNA sequence: TGTGCCAGCAGCGAGGGAGTGAGCTATGGCTACACCTTC.

This clonotype has a handful of counts. This chain joins TRBV28 and TRBJ2-3; 8 nucleotides match TRBD1. Germline CDR1 reads MDHEN; CDR2 reads SYDVKM. With V trimmed by 7 bases and J by 1 base, 13 bases remained unmatched. CDR3 length equals 17 residues. CDR3 bases: TGTGCCAGCATGAAGCGGACAGGGACGGGGGGCACAGATACGCAGTATTTT. Protein product: CASMKRTGTGGTDTQYF.

The J gene is TRBJ2-1, the V gene TRBV11-2; a possible D gene is TRBD2 (5 bases). The CDR3 is 18 residues long. Trimming stripped 4 bases from V and 10 bases from J, with 29 bases between. Germline CDR1 SGHAT, CDR2 FQNNGV. In nucleotides, the CDR3 is TGTGCCAGCAGCTCGCGATCCCCCCGACTATTCCTTGCCTACGAGCAGTTCTTC. Its protein product is CASSSRSPRLFLAYEQFF.

This chain connects TRBV18 to TRBJ1-5; D is unresolved. Germline assignment: CDR1 KGHSH and CDR2 LQKENI. Trimming cost V 6 bases and J 0 bases, with 15 bases left between them. The CDR3 covers 16 residues. The CDR3 here is CASSLSAGPSNQPQHF. The CDR3 bases are TGTGCCAGCTCGCTTTCGGCTGGGCCTAGCAATCAGCCCCAGCATTTT.